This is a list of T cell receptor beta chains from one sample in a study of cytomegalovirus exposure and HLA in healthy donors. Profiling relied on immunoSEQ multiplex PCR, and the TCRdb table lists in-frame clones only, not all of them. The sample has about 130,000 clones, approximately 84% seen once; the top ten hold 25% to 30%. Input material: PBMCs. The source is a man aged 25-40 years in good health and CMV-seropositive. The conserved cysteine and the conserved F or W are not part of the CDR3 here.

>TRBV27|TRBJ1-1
ASSFPIGGNVTEAF
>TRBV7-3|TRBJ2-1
ASSLMAGGWDEQF
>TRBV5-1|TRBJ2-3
ATGLGGGSDTQY
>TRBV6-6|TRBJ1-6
ASSYSGRASNSPLH
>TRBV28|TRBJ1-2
ASSLVRGTRGYT
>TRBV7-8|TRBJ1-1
ASSLAGALNTEAF
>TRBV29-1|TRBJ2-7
SAGDKPPYEQY
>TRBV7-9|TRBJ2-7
ASSLLADEQY
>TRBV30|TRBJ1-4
AWSVGAKLF
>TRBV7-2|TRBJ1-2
ASSFPYGYT
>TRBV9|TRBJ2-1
ASSREEYEQF
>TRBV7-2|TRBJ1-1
ASSQQGHTEAF
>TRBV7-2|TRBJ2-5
ASSLSGRGETQY
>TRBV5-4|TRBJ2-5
ASSEGKVETQY
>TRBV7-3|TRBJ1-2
ASSSIPTDWDGYT
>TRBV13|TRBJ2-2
ASSSWTGRGGELF
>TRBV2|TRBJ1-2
ASREGPNYGYT
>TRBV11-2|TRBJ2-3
ASSSGQGADTQY
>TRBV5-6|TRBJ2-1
ASSLASGGAGEQF
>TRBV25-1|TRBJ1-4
ASSPRGGNEKLF
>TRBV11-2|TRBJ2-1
ASSPALAGGYNEQF
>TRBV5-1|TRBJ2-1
ASSLEQLGVRHEQF
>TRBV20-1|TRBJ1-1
SATGGSEAF
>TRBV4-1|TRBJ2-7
ASSQDSTSGTGFYEQY
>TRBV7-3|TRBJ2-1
ASSPGTSNEQF